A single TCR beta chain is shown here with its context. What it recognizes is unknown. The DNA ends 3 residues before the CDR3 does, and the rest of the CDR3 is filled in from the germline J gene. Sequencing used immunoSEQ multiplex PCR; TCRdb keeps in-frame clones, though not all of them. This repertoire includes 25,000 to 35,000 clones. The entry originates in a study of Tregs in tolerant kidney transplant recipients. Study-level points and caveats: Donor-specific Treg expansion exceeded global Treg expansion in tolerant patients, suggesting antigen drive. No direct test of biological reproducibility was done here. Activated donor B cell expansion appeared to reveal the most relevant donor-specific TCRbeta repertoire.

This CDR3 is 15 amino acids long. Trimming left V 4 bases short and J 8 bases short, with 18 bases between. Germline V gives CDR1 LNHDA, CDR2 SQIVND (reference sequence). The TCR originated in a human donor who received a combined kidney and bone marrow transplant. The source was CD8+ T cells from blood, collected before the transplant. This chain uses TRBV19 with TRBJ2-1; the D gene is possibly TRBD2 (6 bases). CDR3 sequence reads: CASSRNWGVGDEQFF. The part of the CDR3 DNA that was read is TGTGCCAGTAGTAGAAACTGGGGGGTAGGGGATGAG.